What follows are 21 T cell receptor beta chains derived from one specimen sequenced in a study of blood T cell repertoires in COVID-19. Clones were read by immunoSEQ multiplex PCR, and TCRdb kept only the in-frame ones, dropping some. Among about 280,000 clones listed, 89% were seen once. The sequencing sample was made of peripheral blood. Source of these receptors: a woman aged 40 to 50 who had recovered from COVID-19.

V usage is TRBV7-2 and J usage is TRBJ2-7; a possible D gene is TRBD2 (6 bases). The CDR3 is 15 amino acids. Trimming took 0 bases from V and 2 from J, leaving 11 bases between them. Per germline, CDR1 SGHTA and CDR2 FQGNSA. In DNA form, the CDR3 reads TGTGCCAGCAGCTTAGCCGCGGGGCTGACCTACGAGCAGTACTTC. It specifies CASSLAAGLTYEQYF.

The chain links TRBV3-1 (or the pseudogene TRBV3-2) to TRBJ2-7; 7 bases are a match to TRBD2. V shed 1 base, J shed 7 bases, and the junction held 13 bases outside the gene matches. CDR1 and CDR2 from the germline V gene are LGHDT and YNNKEL (reference sequence). The CDR3 is 16 residues long. For the CDR3, the DNA is TGTGCCAGCAGCCAAGTCGTGGGCGGGAGTGCGAAAGAGCAGTACTTC. Translated, it gives CASSQVVGGSAKEQYF.

The genes are TRBV28 and TRBJ1-2; D gene ambiguous. V lost 2 bases to trimming and J lost 8 bases, with 12 bases between them. The V gene's germline CDR1 is MDHEN and CDR2 SYDVKM. The CDR3 spans 13 residues. The CDR3, as DNA: TGTGCCAGCAGTTTAGGCCAGACTAGGGGCTACACCTTC. Protein sequence: CASSLGQTRGYTF.

The chain is built from TRBV7-2 and TRBJ2-3; possibly TRBD2 for D (5 bases). The V end was cut by 2 bases, the J end by 3 bases, with 15 bases between. The CDR3 spans 16 residues. Per the germline V gene, CDR1 is SGHTA and CDR2 is FQGNSA. The CDR3 spells CASSLRPEVGTDTQYF. The CDR3 DNA sequence: TGTGCCAGCAGCTTACGACCGGAGGTAGGGACAGATACGCAGTATTTT.

This chain joins TRBV2 and TRBJ1-5, with D possibly being TRBD1 (6 bases). Trimming removed 6 bases from V and 1 base from J, with 10 bases in between. CDR1 is SNHLY, CDR2 FYNNEI, per germline. This CDR3 is 14 amino acids long. The CDR3 here is CASRGRGSNQPQHF. The CDR3 DNA reads TGTGCCAGCAGAGGCAGGGGAAGCAATCAGCCCCAGCATTTT.

V and J are TRBV7-2 and TRBJ2-3, with 8 bases aligning to TRBD1. Trimming at V came to 5 bases and at J to 6 bases, leaving 16 bases not matched to a gene. The germline V gene has CDR1 SGHTA and CDR2 FQGNSA. CDR3 length equals 17 residues. CDR3 nucleotide sequence: TGTGCCAGCAGCCCCCGGTCAGGGGGCTTTTCGGGGGATACGCAGTATTTT. Translating gives CASSPRSGGFSGDTQYF.

This clone was observed a handful of times. The chain joins TRBV21-1 to TRBJ2-7; the table's D call of TRBD2 was not tested on the DNA. TRBV21-1 is a pseudogene segment. This CDR3 is built from 16 residues. CDR3 region: CASSPRETSGGYEQYF. CDR3 DNA: TGTGCCAGCAGCCCTCGGGAGACTAGCGGAGGCTACGAGCAGTACTTC.

The genes are TRBV4-1 and TRBJ2-1; a possible D gene is TRBD2 (5 bases). This CDR3 is built from 17 residues. Trimming pared 0 bases from V and 8 bases from J, leaving 20 bases between. In germline, CDR1 is MGHRA, CDR2 YSYEKL. DNA for the CDR3: TGCGCCAGCAGCCAAGAGCTGCGGCAGAGGGTTCACGATGAGCAGTTCTTC. Amino acid sequence: CASSQELRQRVHDEQFF.

The rearrangement links TRBV24-1 to TRBJ1-1; TRBD1 matches at 7 bases. Germline V gene data show CDR1 as KGHDR and CDR2 as SFDVKD. V lost 6 bases and J lost 4; bases outside the gene matches: 4. CDR3 size: 13 residues. CDR3 residues: CATSRTGATEAFF. The CDR3 region has the DNA TGTGCCACCAGTAGAACAGGGGCCACTGAAGCTTTCTTT.

The chain employs TRBV2 and TRBJ2-7; 11 bases agree with TRBD1. Germline CDR1 is SNHLY and CDR2 is FYNNEI. The CDR3 contains 11 residues. The V segment lost 11 bases and the J segment 6 bases; nucleotides outside the gene matches: 3. The chain's CDR3 is CASGQGGEQYF. CDR3 coding DNA: TGTGCCTCGGGACAGGGGGGCGAGCAGTACTTC.

The CDR3 bases are TGCGCCAGCAGCTCGACAGGCGACGAGCAGTACTTC. This encodes CASSSTGDEQYF. The chain is built from TRBV5-1 and TRBJ2-7, with D maybe TRBD1 (6 bases). CDR1 SGHRS and CDR2 YFSETQ come from the germline V gene. Trimming pared 3 bases from V and 5 bases from J, leaving 9 bases between. The CDR3 loop spans 12 amino acids.

The J gene is TRBJ2-7, the V gene TRBV5-6, with 9 nucleotides matching TRBD1. The CDR3 is 14 amino acids. Germline V gene lookup returns CDR1 SGHDT and CDR2 YYEEEE. V was clipped by 5 bases and J by 4 bases; unmatched bases: 7. CDR3 in amino acids: CASSPGQGFYEQYF. In DNA, the CDR3 is TGTGCCAGCAGTCCGGGACAGGGCTTTTACGAGCAGTACTTC.

V and J are TRBV7-3 and TRBJ1-1; unclear D gene. The germline V gene encodes CDR1 SGHTA and CDR2 FQGTGA. V lost 2 bases and J lost 0, with 10 bases in between. The CDR3 totals 15 residues. CDR3 region: CASSLEVGMNTEAFF. The DNA for the CDR3 is TGTGCCAGCAGCTTAGAGGTCGGGATGAACACTGAAGCTTTCTTT. The whole variable domain, filled in from reference TRBV7-3 and TRBJ1-1, reads GAGVSQTPSNKVTEKGKYVELRCDPISGHTALYWYRQSLGQGPEFLIYFQGTGAADDSGLPNDRFFAVRPEGSVSTLKIQRTERGDSAVYLCASSLEVGMNTEAFFGQGTRLTVV.

This chain connects TRBV28 to TRBJ2-5, with TRBD2 matching 11 bases. CDR1 MDHEN and CDR2 SYDVKM come from the germline V gene. Trimming at V came to 4 bases and at J to 5 bases, leaving 6 bases not matched to a gene. The CDR3 runs 15 residues. The CDR3 is CASSSSGRLRETQYF. The DNA for the CDR3 is TGTGCCAGCAGTTCTAGCGGGAGGCTCCGGGAGACCCAGTACTTC.

CDR3 sequence: CASSPGIAGYNEQFF. CDR3 sequence (DNA): TGTGCCAGCAGCCCCGGAATAGCGGGGTACAATGAGCAGTTCTTC. The chain recombines TRBV7-3 with TRBJ2-1; the match to TRBD2 covers 8 bases. Losses at the gene ends were 5 bases for V and 4 bases for J; bases not matched to a gene: 7. CDR3 size: 15 residues. Germline loops: CDR1 SGHTA, CDR2 FQGTGA.

The genes are TRBV6-5 and TRBJ2-1; 8 bases match TRBD2. CDR3 length: 14 residues. Germline values: CDR1 MNHEY, CDR2 SVGAGI. Trimming took 6 bases from V and 6 from J; bases not matched to a gene: 7. CDR3 bases: TGTGCCAGCAGGGACCTACTAGCGGTCAATGAGCAGTTCTTC. Translated: CASRDLLAVNEQFF.

J is TRBJ1-5 and V is TRBV27; D gene ambiguous. Germline V CDR1 and CDR2: MNHEY, SMNVEV (reference sequence). The CDR3 consists of 12 residues. V gave up 3 bases and J gave up 8 bases, with 8 bases separating them. The CDR3 loop reads CASSFAGEPQHF. For the CDR3, the DNA is TGTGCCAGCAGTTTCGCGGGCGAGCCCCAGCATTTT.

The rearrangement uses TRBV29-1 and TRBJ2-3; 13 nucleotides line up with TRBD2. Germline CDR1 and CDR2: SQVTM and ANQGSEA. The ends lost 5 bases at V and 2 bases at J; junction bases unmatched: 16. The CDR3 length is 19 residues. Written as DNA, the CDR3 is TGCAGCGTTTCCGGGACTAGCGGGGAAGACTCGCCTGCCACAGATACGCAGTATTTT. It yields the protein CSVSGTSGEDSPATDTQYF.

This chain links TRBV7-2 with TRBJ2-7, with 9 nucleotides matching TRBD2. The ends lost 3 bases at V and 4 bases at J; junction bases unmatched: 13. The CDR3 consists of 17 residues. Germline assignment: CDR1 SGHTA and CDR2 FQGNSA. The CDR3 loop is CASSFGQLAGDFYEQYF. The CDR3 bases are TGTGCCAGCAGCTTTGGCCAATTAGCGGGAGATTTTTACGAGCAGTACTTC.

The V call is TRBV24-1, the J call TRBJ2-7; a weak D match, TRBD1 (5 bases). Germline V gene data show CDR1 as KGHDR and CDR2 as SFDVKD. The CDR3 covers 11 residues. The V end was cut by 9 bases, the J end by 3 bases, with 8 bases between. The CDR3 sequence: CATSDNYEQYF. The CDR3 DNA reads TGTGCCACCTCGGACAACTACGAGCAGTACTTC.

The gene calls are TRBV28 and TRBJ2-7; 8 nucleotides align to TRBD2. Germline CDR1 and CDR2: MDHEN and SYDVKM. The trim removed 4 bases at V and 3 bases at J, leaving 8 bases unmatched. The CDR3 totals 15 residues. The CDR3 bases are TGTGCCAGCAGTTCAACGGGGGGGTCCCACTACGAGCAGTACTTC. It yields the protein CASSSTGGSHYEQYF.